Each of the 22 T cell receptor beta chains below was sequenced from the same sample in a study of blood T cell repertoires in COVID-19. This table comes from immunoSEQ multiplex PCR, and its TCRdb copy is limited to in-frame clones, with some not included. The sample yields roughly 120,000 clones, more than 60% seen once. The sample comprised peripheral blood. These receptors were collected from a man over 45 with acute or convalescent COVID-19.

V usage is TRBV11-2 and J usage is TRBJ2-3; 10 bases match TRBD2. Trimming removed 5 bases from V and 4 bases from J; junction bases left unmatched: 6. CDR3 size: 15 residues. Germline values: CDR1 SGHAT, CDR2 FQNNGV. CDR3 residues: CASSPGLAVADTQYF. The CDR3 nucleotides are TGTGCCAGCAGCCCCGGACTAGCGGTGGCAGATACGCAGTATTTT.

V gene TRBV28 combines with J gene TRBJ2-3; 7 bases are shared with TRBD2. Germline CDR1 and CDR2: MDHEN and SYDVKM. The CDR3 length is 15 residues. J gave up 1 base and V 7 bases, and 8 bases lay outside the gene matches. This CDR3 is CASTSAGAGTDTQYF. CDR3 DNA: TGTGCCAGCACCTCTGCGGGAGCCGGCACAGATACGCAGTATTTT. The full variable domain, its missing parts supplied by reference TRBV28 and TRBJ2-3, is DVKVTQSSRYLVKRTGEKVFLECVQDMDHENMFWYRQDPGLGLRLIYFSYDVKMKEKGDIPEGYSVSREKKERFSLILESASTNQTSMYLCASTSAGAGTDTQYFGPGTRLTVL.

This clone was recorded only once. This chain uses TRBV6-5 with TRBJ1-5; D is perhaps TRBD1 (6 bases). The CDR3 sequence is 14 residues long. Germline values: CDR1 MNHEY, CDR2 SVGAGI. The V and J ends lost 7 bases and 0 bases respectively, with 10 bases between them. The CDR3 nucleotides read TGTGCCAGCATGACAGGCAATAGCAATCAGCCCCAGCATTTT. This encodes CASMTGNSNQPQHF.

The chain combines TRBV4-2 with TRBJ2-1, with TRBD1 as a possible D gene (6 bases). CDR3 length: 11 residues. CDR1 is LGHNA, CDR2 YNFKEQ, per germline. V was pared by 5 bases and J by 7 bases, with 6 bases between. CDR3: CASSGQNEQFF. In DNA, the CDR3 is TGTGCCAGCAGCGGACAGAATGAGCAGTTCTTC.

This clone was counted once. V is TRBV19 and J is TRBJ1-6; TRBD1 agrees at 7 bases. Unmatched junction bases numbered 7, after V lost 3 bases and J lost 8 bases. Germline V gene sequence: CDR1 LNHDA, CDR2 SQIVND (reference sequence). This CDR3 contains 15 residues. CDR3 nucleotide sequence: TGTGCCAGTAGTATTTCACAGAGGGGGCATTCACCCCTCCACTTT. Translating it yields CASSISQRGHSPLHF.

V is TRBV6-5 and J is TRBJ2-3; D is undetermined. The V gene lost 2 bases and the J gene lost 0 bases, with 9 bases spanning the gap. There are 15 residues in the CDR3. Germline assignment: CDR1 MNHEY and CDR2 SVGAGI. The chain's CDR3 is CASSYTRMSTDTQYF. The CDR3 nucleotides read TGTGCCAGCAGTTACACCAGGATGAGCACAGATACGCAGTATTTT.

This clone was recorded a few times. The V and J genes are TRBV7-8 and TRBJ1-2; D is ambiguous. This CDR3 has 13 amino acids. Trimming cost V 1 base and J 8 bases, with 11 bases left between them. Germline CDR1 and CDR2: SGHVS and FQNEAQ. The CDR3 loop is CASSLDRLGGYTF. The CDR3 DNA reads as TGTGCCAGCAGCTTAGACCGCCTCGGGGGCTACACCTTC.

The J gene is TRBJ1-5, the V gene TRBV1; TRBD1 reflects the table's D call only, with no check against the DNA. TRBV1 is designated a pseudogene. This CDR3 contains 17 residues. This CDR3 is CTSSRDPGTGGNQPQHF. The DNA of the CDR3 is TGCACCAGCAGCCGCGACCCCGGGACAGGGGGCAATCAGCCCCAGCATTTT.

The chain links TRBV15 to TRBJ2-1, with TRBD2 identical over 9 bases. CDR3 length: 16 amino acids. V gave up 1 base and J gave up 2 bases; unmatched junction bases: 3. Germline loops: CDR1 LNHNV, CDR2 YYDKDF (reference sequence). DNA for the CDR3: TGTGCCACCAGCAGAGGGGCTAGCGGGACCTACAATGAGCAGTTCTTC. Translating it yields CATSRGASGTYNEQFF.

This chain uses TRBV2 with TRBJ2-1; 15 bases line up with TRBD2. Germline CDR1 SNHLY, CDR2 FYNNEI. The CDR3 consists of 17 residues. V lost 2 bases, J lost 7 bases, and 6 bases stayed unmatched. The CDR3 bases are TGTGCCAGCAGTGAACCGGGACTAGCGGGGGGAGGGAATGAGCAGTTCTTC. This sequence encodes CASSEPGLAGGGNEQFF.

Notes on this clone: The limits of the CDR3 on the DNA are not certain, so only TCRdb's listed CDR3 is given. The chain combines TRBV21-1 with TRBJ1-2; TRBD1 is the table's D call, not checked against the DNA. TRBV21-1 is a known pseudogene. The CDR3 is 17 residues long, counting both termini. This CDR3 reads CASSKVGRGSFRYGYTF.

The CDR3, as DNA: TGTGCCAGCAGCCCTGGACAGGGGGCCTACGAGCAGTACTTC. Translating gives CASSPGQGAYEQYF. The chain joins TRBV9 to TRBJ2-7; TRBD1 agrees at 10 bases. V shed 4 bases, J shed 2 bases, and the junction held 3 bases outside the gene matches. The CDR3 sequence is 14 residues long. Germline loops: CDR1 SGDLS, CDR2 YYNGEE.

CDR3 amino acids: CASSEQDSEAFF. CDR3 nucleotide sequence: TGTGCCAGCAGTGAACAGGACAGTGAAGCTTTCTTT. The chain is built from TRBV2 and TRBJ1-1; maybe TRBD1 (6 bases). CDR3 length equals 12 residues. Germline-derived CDR1 and CDR2 are SNHLY and FYNNEI. Trimming cost V 2 bases and J 7 bases, with 8 bases left between them.

The DNA of the CDR3 is TGTGCCAGCAGGTTTACAGGGTCCTATGGCTACACCTTC. Its translation is CASRFTGSYGYTF. The rearrangement joins TRBV27 to TRBJ1-2; possible D gene TRBD1, 6 bases. In germline, CDR1 is MNHEY, CDR2 SMNVEV (reference sequence). Trimming took 6 bases from V and 4 from J, leaving 12 bases between them. The CDR3 is 13 amino acids.

This chain links TRBV7-9 with TRBJ1-3; D is undetermined. Germline loops: CDR1 SEHNR, CDR2 FQNEAQ (reference sequence). The CDR3 length is 14 residues. The V end lost 6 bases, the J end lost 0 bases, and 9 bases lay between the germline ends. The CDR3 loop reads CASRDGSSGNTIYF. CDR3 in DNA: TGTGCCAGCAGGGACGGGAGCTCTGGAAACACCATATATTTT.

The gene calls are TRBV19 and TRBJ2-7; D unresolved. Per the germline V gene, CDR1 is LNHDA and CDR2 is SQIVND (reference sequence). Deletions cut 4 bases from V and 2 bases from J, with 6 bases between. The CDR3 runs to 12 residues. As DNA, the CDR3 is TGTGCCAGTAGTAATACAGCCTACGAGCAGTACTTC. Amino acid sequence: CASSNTAYEQYF.

The chain joins TRBV5-6 to TRBJ1-2; D gene uncertain. Germline V gives CDR1 SGHDT, CDR2 YYEEEE. V was cut by 4 bases and J by 6 bases, with 13 bases left in between. CDR3 size: 13 residues. CDR3 in DNA: TGTGCCAGCAGCGAAAGGGTGGAGGATGGCTACACCTTC. Protein sequence: CASSERVEDGYTF.

The rearrangement uses TRBV10-2 and TRBJ1-1; tentatively, D is TRBD1 (5 bases). The CDR3 has 18 residues. Germline CDR1 and CDR2: WSHSY and SAAADI. V gave up 3 bases and J gave up 5 bases, with 25 bases separating them. The CDR3 protein is CASSEIPLRQGPKTEAFF. The CDR3 DNA reads as TGCGCCAGCAGTGAAATCCCCCTGAGGCAGGGCCCCAAGACTGAAGCTTTCTTT.

In its sample, this clone was seen a few times. This rearrangement joins TRBV5-1 to TRBJ2-3; 10 positions agree with TRBD2. CDR1 and CDR2 from the germline V gene are SGHRS and YFSETQ. The CDR3 consists of 16 residues. The V gene end was trimmed by 0 bases and the J gene end by 2 bases; junction bases not matched to a gene: 3. CDR3 bases: TGCGCCAGCAGCTTGGCCCTAGCGGGGGACACAGATACGCAGTATTTT. It translates to CASSLALAGDTDTQYF. Full variable domain (missing parts from reference TRBV5-1 and TRBJ2-3): KAGVTQTPRYLIKTRGQQVTLSCSPISGHRSVSWYQQTPGQGLQFLFEYFSETQRNKGNFPGRFSGRQFSNSRSEMNVSTLELGDSALYLCASSLALAGDTDTQYFGPGTRLTVL.

This sequence joins TRBV19 and TRBJ1-1; the match to TRBD1 covers 10 bases. The germline V gene encodes CDR1 LNHDA and CDR2 SQIVND (reference sequence). Trimming cost V 5 bases and J 7 bases; bases outside gene matches: 4. The CDR3 covers 13 residues. CDR3 protein: CASSLGTGDEAFF. Here the CDR3 DNA reads TGTGCCAGTAGTCTCGGGACAGGGGATGAAGCTTTCTTT.

The CDR3 region has the DNA TGTGCCAGCAGCTTTCAGTACACCGGGGAGCTGTTTTTT. Translating gives CASSFQYTGELFF. The chain carries TRBV11-1 and TRBJ2-2; D gene ambiguous. The germline V gene encodes CDR1 SGHAT and CDR2 FQDESV (reference sequence). The CDR3 extends over 13 amino acids. Trimming left V 3 bases short and J 3 bases short, with 5 bases between.

The chain couples TRBV4-1 to TRBJ1-5, with a possible D match to TRBD1 (5 bases). This CDR3 region has 15 residues. Germline assignment: CDR1 MGHRA and CDR2 YSYEKL. Between the trimmed V and J ends, which lost 4 bases and 4 bases, there was a span of 14 bases. CDR3: CASSPGEGRNQPQHF. DNA for the CDR3: TGCGCCAGCAGCCCGGGGGAGGGGCGGAATCAGCCCCAGCATTTT.